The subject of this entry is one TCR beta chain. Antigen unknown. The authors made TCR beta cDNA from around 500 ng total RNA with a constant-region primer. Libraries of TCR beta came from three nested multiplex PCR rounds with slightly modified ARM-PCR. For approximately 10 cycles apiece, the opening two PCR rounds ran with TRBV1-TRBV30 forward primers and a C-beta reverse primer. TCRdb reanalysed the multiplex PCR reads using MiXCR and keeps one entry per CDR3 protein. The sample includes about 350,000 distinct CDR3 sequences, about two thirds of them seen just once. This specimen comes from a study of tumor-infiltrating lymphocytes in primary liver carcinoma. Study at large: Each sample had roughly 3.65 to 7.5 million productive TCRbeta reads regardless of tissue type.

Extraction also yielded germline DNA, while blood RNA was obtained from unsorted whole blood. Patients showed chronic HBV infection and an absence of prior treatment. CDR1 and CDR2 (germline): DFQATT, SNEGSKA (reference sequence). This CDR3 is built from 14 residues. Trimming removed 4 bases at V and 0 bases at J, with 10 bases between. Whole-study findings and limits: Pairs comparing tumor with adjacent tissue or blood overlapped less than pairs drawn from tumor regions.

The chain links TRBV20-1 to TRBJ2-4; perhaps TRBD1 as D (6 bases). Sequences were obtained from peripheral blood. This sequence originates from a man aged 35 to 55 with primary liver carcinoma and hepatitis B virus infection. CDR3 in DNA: TGCAGTGCTATACTACAGGGAGCCAAAAACATTCAGTACTTC. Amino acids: CSAILQGAKNIQYF.